Sequencing of this TCR beta chain was carried out in a study of CD8 T cells in Susac syndrome. J gave up 7 bases and V 6 bases, and 8 bases lay outside the gene matches. CDR1 is LNHDA, CDR2 SQIVND, per germline (reference sequence). The CDR3 is made up of 13 amino acids. RNA totalling roughly 0.5 to 1 ug underwent reverse transcription with random hexamers. TCRdb reprocessed the immunoSEQ multiplex PCR reads via MiXCR and lists one record per CDR3 protein. The sample holds about 71,000 distinct CDR3 sequences, around 93% seen once. Sequenced sample: CD4+ T cells from PBMCs. The chain recombines TRBV19 with TRBJ2-5; 7 bases line up with TRBD1. The clonotype was recovered from a human donor with Susac syndrome. CDR3 residues: CASRDDRVGTQYF. The CDR3 nucleotides are TGTGCCAGTAGGGATGACAGGGTCGGGACCCAGTACTTC. The complete variable domain, with remaining parts taken from reference TRBV19 and TRBJ2-5, reads DGGITQSPKYLFRKEGQNVTLSCEQNLNHDAMYWYRQDPGQGLRLIYYSQIVNDFQKGDIAEGYSVSREKKESFPLTVTSAQKNPTAFYLCASRDDRVGTQYFGPGTRLLVL.